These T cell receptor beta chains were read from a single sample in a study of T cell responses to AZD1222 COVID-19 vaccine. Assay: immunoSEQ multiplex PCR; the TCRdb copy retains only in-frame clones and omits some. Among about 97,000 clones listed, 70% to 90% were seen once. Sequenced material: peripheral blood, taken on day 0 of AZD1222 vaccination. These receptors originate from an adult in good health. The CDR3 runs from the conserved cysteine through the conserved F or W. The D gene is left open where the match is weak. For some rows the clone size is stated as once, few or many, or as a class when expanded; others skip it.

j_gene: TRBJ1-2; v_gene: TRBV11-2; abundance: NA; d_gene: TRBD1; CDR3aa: CASSYSTGTGTF; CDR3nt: TGTGCCAGCAGCTATTCAACCGGGACAGGGACCTTC
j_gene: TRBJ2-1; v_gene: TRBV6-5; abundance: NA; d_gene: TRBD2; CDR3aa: CASSQPPGLVTGEFF; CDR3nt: TGTGCCAGCAGCCAACCCCCGGGACTAGTGACCGGGGAGTTCTTC
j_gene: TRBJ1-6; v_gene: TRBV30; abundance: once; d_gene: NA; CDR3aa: CACTRVNNSPLHF; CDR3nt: TGTGCCTGTACCCGGGTAAATAATTCACCCCTCCACTTT
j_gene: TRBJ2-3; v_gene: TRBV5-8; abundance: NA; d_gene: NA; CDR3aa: CASSLGGLLVGTDTQYF; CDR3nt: TGTGCCAGCAGCTTGGGAGGACTCCTGGTAGGGACAGATACGCAGTATTTT
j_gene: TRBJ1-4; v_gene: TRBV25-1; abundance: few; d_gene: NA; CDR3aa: CASSVAGYEKLFF; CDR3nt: TGTGCCAGCAGTGTTGCAGGGTACGAAAAACTGTTTTTT
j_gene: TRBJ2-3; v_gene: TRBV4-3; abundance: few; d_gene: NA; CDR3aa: CASSQDGQRTDTQYF; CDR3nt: TGCGCCAGCAGCCAAGATGGACAGCGCACAGATACGCAGTATTTT
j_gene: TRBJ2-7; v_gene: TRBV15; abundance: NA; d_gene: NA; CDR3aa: CATSRDRGEGYEQYF; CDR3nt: TGTGCCACCAGCAGAGATCGAGGTGAGGGGTACGAGCAGTACTTC
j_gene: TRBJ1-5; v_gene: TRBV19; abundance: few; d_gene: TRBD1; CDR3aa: CASKKGGGNQPQHF; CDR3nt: TGTGCCAGTAAGAAAGGGGGCGGGAATCAGCCCCAGCATTTT
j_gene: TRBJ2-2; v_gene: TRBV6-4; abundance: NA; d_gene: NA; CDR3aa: CASSDGSAGELFF; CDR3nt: TGTGCCAGCAGTGACGGGAGCGCCGGGGAGCTGTTTTTT
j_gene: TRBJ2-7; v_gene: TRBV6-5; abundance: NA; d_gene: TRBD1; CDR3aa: CATAVGQGVYEQYF; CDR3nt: TGTGCCACCGCCGTCGGACAGGGCGTATACGAGCAGTACTTC